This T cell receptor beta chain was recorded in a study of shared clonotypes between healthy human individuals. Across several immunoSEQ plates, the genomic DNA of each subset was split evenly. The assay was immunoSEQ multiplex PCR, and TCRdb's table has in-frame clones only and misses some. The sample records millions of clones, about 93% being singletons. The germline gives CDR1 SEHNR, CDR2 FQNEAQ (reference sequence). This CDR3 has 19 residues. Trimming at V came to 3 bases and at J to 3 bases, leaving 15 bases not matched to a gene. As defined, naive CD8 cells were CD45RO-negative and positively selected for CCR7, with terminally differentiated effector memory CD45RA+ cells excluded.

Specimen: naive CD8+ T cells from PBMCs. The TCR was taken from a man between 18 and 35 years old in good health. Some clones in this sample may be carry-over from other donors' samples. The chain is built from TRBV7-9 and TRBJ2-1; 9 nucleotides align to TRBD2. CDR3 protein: CASSFVPLRGREVYNEQFF. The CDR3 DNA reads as TGTGCCAGCAGCTTCGTGCCGCTACGCGGGAGGGAAGTCTACAATGAGCAGTTCTTC. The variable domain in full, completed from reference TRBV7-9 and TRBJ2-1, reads DTGVSQNPRHKITKRGQNVTFRCDPISEHNRLYWYRQTLGQGPEFLTYFQNEAQLEKSRLLSDRFSAERPKGSFSTLEIQRTEQGDSAMYLCASSFVPLRGREVYNEQFFGPGTRLTVL.